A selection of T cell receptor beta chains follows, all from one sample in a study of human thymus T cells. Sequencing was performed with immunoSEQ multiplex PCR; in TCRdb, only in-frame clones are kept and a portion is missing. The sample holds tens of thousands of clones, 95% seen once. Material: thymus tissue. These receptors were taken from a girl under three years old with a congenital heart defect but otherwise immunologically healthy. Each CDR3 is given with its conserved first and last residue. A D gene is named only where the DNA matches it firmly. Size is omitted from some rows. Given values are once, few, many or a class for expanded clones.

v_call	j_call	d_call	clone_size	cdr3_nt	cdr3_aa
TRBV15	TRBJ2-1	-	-	TGTGCCACCAGCAACCGGCTGAGCTCCTACAATGAGCAGTTCTTC	CATSNRLSSYNEQFF
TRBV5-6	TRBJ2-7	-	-	TGTGCCAGCAGCTTGGAAGTGACCCCAGGGTTCTACGAGCAGTACTTC	CASSLEVTPGFYEQYF
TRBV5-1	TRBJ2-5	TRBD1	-	TGCGCCAGCAGCTTGACTACGGGACAGGGCCAAGAGACCCAGTACTTC	CASSLTTGQGQETQYF
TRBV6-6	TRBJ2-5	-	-	TGTGCCAGCAGTTACGGGGCAATAAGATTAGAGACCCAGTACTTC	CASSYGAIRLETQYF
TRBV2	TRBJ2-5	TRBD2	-	TGTGCCAGCCGTGGGGCTAGCGGGCAAGAGACCCAGTACTTC	CASRGASGQETQYF
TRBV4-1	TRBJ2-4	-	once	TGCGCCAGCAGCCAAGCAAACATTCAGTACTTC	CASSQANIQYF
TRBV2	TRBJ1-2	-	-	TGTGCCAGCAGTGGCCTGAGAGGGGCCCAGTATGGCTACACCTTC	CASSGLRGAQYGYTF
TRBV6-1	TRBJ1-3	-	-	TGTGCCAGCAGTGAACGTCGTCGGCAGGGAGGAAACACCATATATTTT	CASSERRRQGGNTIYF
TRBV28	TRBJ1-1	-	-	TGTGCCAGCAGCTTAAACAGTGACACTGAAGCTTTCTTT	CASSLNSDTEAFF
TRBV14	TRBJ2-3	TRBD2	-	TGTGCCAGCAGCCAAGATAGCCAGCGGGAGGGCCTAGATACGCAGTATTTT	CASSQDSQREGLDTQYF
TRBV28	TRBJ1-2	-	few	TGTGCCAGCAGTACCACGGACCAGAGGGTGATCTATGGCTACACCTTC	CASSTTDQRVIYGYTF
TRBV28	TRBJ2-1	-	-	TGTGCCAGCAGTCTCCGTCGGCCGAGCTCCTACAATGAGCAGTTCTTC	CASSLRRPSSYNEQFF
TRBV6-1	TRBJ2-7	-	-	TGTGCCAGCAGTTCCCTTAGCGAGGACTACGAGCAGTACTTC	CASSSLSEDYEQYF
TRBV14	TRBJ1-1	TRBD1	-	TGTGCCAGCAGCCAGGACAGGGACACTGAAGCTTTCTTT	CASSQDRDTEAFF
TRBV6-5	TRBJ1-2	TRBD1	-	TGTGCCAGCAGTTACTCCGGGACAGGGACGTATGGCTACACCTTC	CASSYSGTGTYGYTF
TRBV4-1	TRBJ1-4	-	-	TGCGCCAGCAGCCAACCCGATTCGGATAATGAAAAACTGTTTTTT	CASSQPDSDNEKLFF
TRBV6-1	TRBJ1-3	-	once	TGTGCCAGCAGTGTCCAGGTACTCTCTGGAAACACCATATATTTT	CASSVQVLSGNTIYF
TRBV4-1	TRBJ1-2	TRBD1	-	TGCGCCAGCAGCCACATACGGGACAGGTTATATGGCTACACCTTC	CASSHIRDRLYGYTF
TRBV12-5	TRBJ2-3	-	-	TGTGCTAGTGGTTTGGTACGGGGTGGGAAAGATACGCAGTATTTT	CASGLVRGGKDTQYF
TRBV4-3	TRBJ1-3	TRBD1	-	TGCGCCAGCAGTCCCCGTTCACAGGGGTCAGCCGCTGGAAACACCATATATTTT	CASSPRSQGSAAGNTIYF
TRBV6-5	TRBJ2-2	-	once	TGTGCCAGCAGTAAGACAGGGAACACCGGGGAGCTGTTTTTT	CASSKTGNTGELFF
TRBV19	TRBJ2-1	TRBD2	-	TGTGCCAGTAGTCGGGCGTACGGGGGGGTTGAGCAGTTCTTC	CASSRAYGGVEQFF
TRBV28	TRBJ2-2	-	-	TGTGCCAGCAGTTTCTCGGGCATATCGAACACCGGGGAGCTGTTTTTT	CASSFSGISNTGELFF
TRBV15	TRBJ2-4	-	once	TGTGCCACCAGCAGAGATGGGAGGCCCAGGGGAAGGGCCAAAAACATTCAGTACTTC	CATSRDGRPRGRAKNIQYF
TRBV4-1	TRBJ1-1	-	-	TGCGCCAGCAGCCACCACCAGGGACGGCATGAAGCTTTCTTT	CASSHHQGRHEAFF
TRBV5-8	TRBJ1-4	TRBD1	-	TGTGCCAGCAGCTTGGACAAACAGGGGAGGTGGGGTGAAAAACTGTTTTTT	CASSLDKQGRWGEKLFF
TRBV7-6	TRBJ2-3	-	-	TGTGCCAGCAGCCAAAAAGATCGATCTAGCACAGATACGCAGTATTTT	CASSQKDRSSTDTQYF